This is a list of T cell receptor beta chains from one sample in a study of OX40 agonist ivuxolimab in advanced cancers. Generated by immunoSEQ multiplex PCR, the TCRdb table keeps only in-frame clones and is missing some. The sample carries some 70,000 clones, around 83% recorded once. The source material was CD4+ or CD8+ T cells sorted from blood, sampled in a trial of the OX40 agonist ivuxolimab. Receptors were obtained from an adult with an advanced solid tumor such as melanoma, head and neck, liver or kidney cancer. Each CDR3 is given with its conserved first and last residue. Fields, in order: clone size, J gene, D gene, V gene, CDR3 DNA, CDR3 protein. D genes are given only for firm matches. Only part of the rows carry a size: once, few, many, or a class if the clone is expanded.

clone size: .; J gene: TRBJ1-1; D gene: .; V gene: TRBV18; CDR3 DNA: TGTGCCAGCTCACCGAGGGGCGTGGACACTGAAGCTTTCTTT; CDR3 protein: CASSPRGVDTEAFF
clone size: .; J gene: TRBJ1-1; D gene: .; V gene: TRBV6-1; CDR3 DNA: TGTGCCAGCAGTGAAGGGGTCAGGTGGAACACTGAAGCTTTCTTT; CDR3 protein: CASSEGVRWNTEAFF
clone size: .; J gene: TRBJ1-4; D gene: .; V gene: TRBV5-4; CDR3 DNA: TGTGCCAGCAGCTTGGGGCAGTACAATGAAAAACTGTTTTTT; CDR3 protein: CASSLGQYNEKLFF
clone size: few; J gene: TRBJ1-1; D gene: .; V gene: TRBV5-6; CDR3 DNA: TGTGCCAGCAGCCTCCAGGAGAGGAGCACTGAAGCTTTCTTT; CDR3 protein: CASSLQERSTEAFF
clone size: .; J gene: TRBJ2-3; D gene: .; V gene: TRBV5-6; CDR3 DNA: TGTGCCAGCAGCTTATGGGCCCTCACAGATACGCAGTATTTT; CDR3 protein: CASSLWALTDTQYF
clone size: few; J gene: TRBJ1-1; D gene: .; V gene: TRBV6-1; CDR3 DNA: TGTGCCAGCAGTGACAGGGTACTTAGCTCAGCTTTCTTT; CDR3 protein: CASSDRVLSSAFF
clone size: .; J gene: TRBJ2-2; D gene: .; V gene: TRBV7-3; CDR3 DNA: TGTGCCAGCAGCTTGACGAGTAACACCGGGGAGCTGTTTTTT; CDR3 protein: CASSLTSNTGELFF
clone size: .; J gene: TRBJ1-2; D gene: .; V gene: TRBV7-2; CDR3 DNA: TGTGCCAGCAGCTTTTCGTCGGCCCCCAACTATGGCTACACCTTC; CDR3 protein: CASSFSSAPNYGYTF
clone size: .; J gene: TRBJ1-6; D gene: TRBD1; V gene: TRBV6-1; CDR3 DNA: TGTGCCAGCAGTAAAGACAGGGATTCCTATAATTCACCCCTCCACTTT; CDR3 protein: CASSKDRDSYNSPLHF
clone size: .; J gene: TRBJ1-5; D gene: .; V gene: TRBV27; CDR3 DNA: TGTGCCAGCAGTTTAAGGGGGTATAGCAATCAGCCCCAGCATTTT; CDR3 protein: CASSLRGYSNQPQHF
clone size: .; J gene: TRBJ2-2; D gene: TRBD1; V gene: TRBV9; CDR3 DNA: TGTGCCAGCAGCGCTCGTCTAGGACAGGTGACCGGGGAGCTGTTTTTT; CDR3 protein: CASSARLGQVTGELFF
clone size: .; J gene: TRBJ1-1; D gene: .; V gene: TRBV4-3; CDR3 DNA: TGCGCCAGCAGCCAAGACTACAACAGGGATAGGGCTGAAGCTTTCTTT; CDR3 protein: CASSQDYNRDRAEAFF
clone size: .; J gene: TRBJ1-2; D gene: .; V gene: TRBV7-2; CDR3 DNA: TGTGCCAGCAGCTCCCCAGGAGGGGGAGGCTATGGCTACACCTTC; CDR3 protein: CASSSPGGGGYGYTF
clone size: .; J gene: TRBJ1-5; D gene: TRBD1; V gene: TRBV6-5; CDR3 DNA: TGTGCCAGCAGGACAGGGGTGGGACAGCCCCAGCATTTT; CDR3 protein: CASRTGVGQPQHF
clone size: .; J gene: TRBJ1-5; D gene: .; V gene: TRBV7-9; CDR3 DNA: TGTGCCAGCAGCTTAGGGGGGACTCAGCCCCAGCATTTT; CDR3 protein: CASSLGGTQPQHF
clone size: .; J gene: TRBJ2-5; D gene: TRBD1; V gene: TRBV4-2; CDR3 DNA: TGTGCCAGCAGCCCAGAGGGGACAGGGGGGGGAGAGACCCAGTACTTC; CDR3 protein: CASSPEGTGGGETQYF
clone size: .; J gene: TRBJ2-3; D gene: TRBD2; V gene: TRBV11-2; CDR3 DNA: TGTGCCAGCAGCTTAGATCTCCGGCTAGCGGGGGGGGGCACAGATACGCAGTATTTT; CDR3 protein: CASSLDLRLAGGGTDTQYF
clone size: .; J gene: TRBJ1-4; D gene: TRBD1; V gene: TRBV5-1; CDR3 DNA: TGCGCCAGCAGCAGTTCGGGACAGGGATATGAAAAACTGTTTTTT; CDR3 protein: CASSSSGQGYEKLFF
clone size: .; J gene: TRBJ2-7; D gene: TRBD1; V gene: TRBV7-2; CDR3 DNA: TGTGCCAGCAGCCCCGGGACAGGGGGCAGGGAGCAGTACTTC; CDR3 protein: CASSPGTGGREQYF
clone size: .; J gene: TRBJ2-5; D gene: TRBD1; V gene: TRBV7-2; CDR3 DNA: TGTGCCAGCAGCCGGACCCACAGGGGAAACCAAGAGACCCAGTACTTC; CDR3 protein: CASSRTHRGNQETQYF
clone size: .; J gene: TRBJ1-1; D gene: .; V gene: TRBV10-3; CDR3 DNA: TGTGCCATCAGTGACCAGGCTCTGATGAACACTGAAGCTTTCTTT; CDR3 protein: CAISDQALMNTEAFF
clone size: few; J gene: TRBJ2-5; D gene: .; V gene: TRBV19; CDR3 DNA: TGTGCCAGTAGTAGGGGGCGCAGCGAGACCCAGTACTTC; CDR3 protein: CASSRGRSETQYF
clone size: .; J gene: TRBJ1-2; D gene: .; V gene: TRBV2; CDR3 DNA: TGTGCCAGCATGAGGGGGTCAGGCTATGGCTACACCTTC; CDR3 protein: CASMRGSGYGYTF
clone size: once; J gene: TRBJ1-2; D gene: .; V gene: TRBV5-1; CDR3 DNA: TGCGCCAGCAGCTTGGTTGGGGACACAGACTATGGCTACACCTTC; CDR3 protein: CASSLVGDTDYGYTF
clone size: once; J gene: TRBJ2-2; D gene: TRBD2; V gene: TRBV7-2; CDR3 DNA: TGTGCCAGCAGCTTATGGGGGAGGGCCGGGGAGCTGTTTTTT; CDR3 protein: CASSLWGRAGELFF
clone size: .; J gene: TRBJ2-2; D gene: TRBD1; V gene: TRBV7-3; CDR3 DNA: TGTGCCAGCAGGGGGACAGGGGACACCGGGGAGCTGTTTTTT; CDR3 protein: CASRGTGDTGELFF
clone size: .; J gene: TRBJ2-3; D gene: .; V gene: TRBV18; CDR3 DNA: TGTGCCAGCTCACCGAGGGTTGCAGATACGCAGTATTTT; CDR3 protein: CASSPRVADTQYF
clone size: .; J gene: TRBJ2-2; D gene: TRBD1; V gene: TRBV11-3; CDR3 DNA: TGTGCCAGCAGCTTGGGACAGGGGGCGGCCGGGGAGCTGTTTTTT; CDR3 protein: CASSLGQGAAGELFF
clone size: .; J gene: TRBJ1-1; D gene: .; V gene: TRBV7-2; CDR3 DNA: TGTGCCAGCAGCTTCGGGACGGAGAACACTGAAGCTTTCTTT; CDR3 protein: CASSFGTENTEAFF
clone size: once; J gene: TRBJ1-4; D gene: TRBD1; V gene: TRBV2; CDR3 DNA: TGTGCCAGCAGTGAAGCCCAGGGGGGTAATGAAAAACTGTTTTTT; CDR3 protein: CASSEAQGGNEKLFF
clone size: .; J gene: TRBJ2-3; D gene: TRBD2; V gene: TRBV7-9; CDR3 DNA: TGTGCCAGCAGCGTGGGACTAGCGGGGATTCACACAGATACGCAGTATTTT; CDR3 protein: CASSVGLAGIHTDTQYF
clone size: .; J gene: TRBJ1-4; D gene: .; V gene: TRBV18; CDR3 DNA: TGTGCCAGCTCACCACCGTACGGGAGGGATGAAAAACTGTTTTTT; CDR3 protein: CASSPPYGRDEKLFF
clone size: .; J gene: TRBJ2-7; D gene: TRBD1; V gene: TRBV7-2; CDR3 DNA: TGTGCCAGCAGCTCCTCCGGGACAGCATCCTACGAGCAGTACTTC; CDR3 protein: CASSSSGTASYEQYF
clone size: once; J gene: TRBJ1-5; D gene: .; V gene: TRBV27; CDR3 DNA: TGTGCCAGCAGACGGGGCAATCAGCCCCAGCATTTT; CDR3 protein: CASRRGNQPQHF
clone size: .; J gene: TRBJ1-4; D gene: .; V gene: TRBV4-3; CDR3 DNA: TGCGCCAGCAGCCAAGAATGGGCGCCTAATGAAAAACTGTTTTTT; CDR3 protein: CASSQEWAPNEKLFF
clone size: few; J gene: TRBJ2-1; D gene: .; V gene: TRBV14; CDR3 DNA: TGTGCCAGCAGCCCCCTCCGGATCTACAATGAGCAGTTCTTC; CDR3 protein: CASSPLRIYNEQFF
clone size: .; J gene: TRBJ1-3; D gene: .; V gene: TRBV12-2; CDR3 DNA: TGTGCAAGTCGCTTGGATCACCCGGGACAGGGGGACAACACCATATATTTT; CDR3 protein: CASRLDHPGQGDNTIYF
clone size: .; J gene: TRBJ2-6; D gene: .; V gene: TRBV6-6; CDR3 DNA: TGTGCCAGCAGTTACTCTTGGGAGGCTGGGGCCAACGTCCTGACTTTC; CDR3 protein: CASSYSWEAGANVLTF
clone size: .; J gene: TRBJ2-7; D gene: TRBD1; V gene: TRBV19; CDR3 DNA: TGTGCCAGTAGTATAACGGGGACAGGCTCCTACGAGCAGTACTTC; CDR3 protein: CASSITGTGSYEQYF
clone size: once; J gene: TRBJ2-5; D gene: .; V gene: TRBV5-1; CDR3 DNA: TGCGCCAGCAGAGTGGGGCAAGAGACCCAGTACTTC; CDR3 protein: CASRVGQETQYF
clone size: .; J gene: TRBJ2-1; D gene: .; V gene: TRBV21-1; CDR3 DNA: TGTGCCAGCAGCAAATGCCGGGGACCTACAGGTCGCCTAATCTCCTACAATGAGCAGTTCTTC; CDR3 protein: CASSKCRGPTGRLISYNEQFF
clone size: .; J gene: TRBJ2-7; D gene: .; V gene: TRBV7-2; CDR3 DNA: TGTGCCAGCAGCGCGGGGCACTCCTACGAGCAGTACTTC; CDR3 protein: CASSAGHSYEQYF
clone size: .; J gene: TRBJ1-6; D gene: TRBD1; V gene: TRBV4-3; CDR3 DNA: TGCGCCAGCAGCCAAGATATTGGACAGGGGTATTCACCCCTCCACTTT; CDR3 protein: CASSQDIGQGYSPLHF
clone size: .; J gene: TRBJ2-1; D gene: TRBD2; V gene: TRBV5-1; CDR3 DNA: TGCGCCAGCAGCTTGTCGGGGGGGTTCGACAATGAGCAGTTCTTC; CDR3 protein: CASSLSGGFDNEQFF
clone size: .; J gene: TRBJ1-2; D gene: .; V gene: TRBV5-8; CDR3 DNA: TGTGCCAGCAGCTTGGGGGCCTACTATGGCTACACCTTC; CDR3 protein: CASSLGAYYGYTF
clone size: .; J gene: TRBJ2-3; D gene: .; V gene: TRBV7-2; CDR3 DNA: TGTGCCAGCAGAGGTACAGATACGCAGTATTTT; CDR3 protein: CASRGTDTQYF
clone size: .; J gene: TRBJ1-5; D gene: .; V gene: TRBV7-9; CDR3 DNA: TGTGCCAGCAGCTTAGAATTGAGCTCGGGTACGCCCCAGCATTTT; CDR3 protein: CASSLELSSGTPQHF